What follows describes a single TCR beta chain. Living in about two dozen US areas, the participants were between roughly 18 and 90 years of age. The data are from a study of blood T cell repertoires in COVID-19. Assay used: immunoSEQ multiplex PCR; TCRdb lists only in-frame clones, some missing. The sample has roughly 270,000 clones; around 85% are singletons. Looked up from germline, CDR1 is MGHRA and CDR2 is YSYEKL. This CDR3 is built from 13 residues. The ends were cut back, 1 base at V and 5 bases at J, with 9 bases in the middle. The V call is TRBV4-1, the J call TRBJ2-7; D is perhaps TRBD1 (5 bases). The TCR originated in a woman between 45 and 65 years old who had recovered from COVID-19. The sequencing sample was made of PBMCs or T cells enriched from blood (not recorded which). The CDR3 bases are TGCGCCAGCAGCCAAGGGGGCCGGGACGAGCAGTACTTC. This encodes CASSQGGRDEQYF.